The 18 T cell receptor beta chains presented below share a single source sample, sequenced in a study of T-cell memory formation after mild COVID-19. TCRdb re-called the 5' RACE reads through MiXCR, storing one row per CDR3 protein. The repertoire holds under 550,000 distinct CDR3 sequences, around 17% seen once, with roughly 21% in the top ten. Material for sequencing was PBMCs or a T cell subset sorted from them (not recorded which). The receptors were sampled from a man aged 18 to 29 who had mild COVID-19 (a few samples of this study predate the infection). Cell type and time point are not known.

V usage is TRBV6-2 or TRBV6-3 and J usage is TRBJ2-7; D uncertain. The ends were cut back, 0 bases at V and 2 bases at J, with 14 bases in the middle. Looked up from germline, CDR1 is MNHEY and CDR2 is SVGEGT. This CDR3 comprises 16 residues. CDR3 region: CASSYSGGLRPYEQYF. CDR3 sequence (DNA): TGTGCCAGCAGTTACTCTGGTGGGCTTCGCCCCTACGAGCAGTACTTC.

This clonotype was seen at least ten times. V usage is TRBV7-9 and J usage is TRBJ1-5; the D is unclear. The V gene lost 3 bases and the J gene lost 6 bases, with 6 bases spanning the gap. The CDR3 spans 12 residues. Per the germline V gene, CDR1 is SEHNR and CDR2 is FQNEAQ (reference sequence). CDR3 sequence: CASSLVGQPQHF. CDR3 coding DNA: TGTGCCAGCAGCTTGGTCGGTCAGCCCCAGCATTTT.

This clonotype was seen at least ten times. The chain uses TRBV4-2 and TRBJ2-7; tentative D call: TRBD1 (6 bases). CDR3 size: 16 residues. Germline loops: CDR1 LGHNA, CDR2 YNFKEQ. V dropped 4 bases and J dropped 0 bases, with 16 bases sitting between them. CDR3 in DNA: TGTGCCAGCAGCCGCCTGGACAGCCCTAGCTCCTACGAGCAGTACTTC. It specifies CASSRLDSPSSYEQYF.

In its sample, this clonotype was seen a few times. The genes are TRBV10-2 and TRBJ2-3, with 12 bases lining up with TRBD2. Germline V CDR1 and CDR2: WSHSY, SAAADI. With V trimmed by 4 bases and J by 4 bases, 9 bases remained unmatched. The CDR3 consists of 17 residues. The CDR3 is CASSVLAGGLLADTQYF. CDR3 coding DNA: TGCGCCAGCAGTGTCCTAGCGGGGGGGCTTCTCGCAGATACGCAGTATTTT.

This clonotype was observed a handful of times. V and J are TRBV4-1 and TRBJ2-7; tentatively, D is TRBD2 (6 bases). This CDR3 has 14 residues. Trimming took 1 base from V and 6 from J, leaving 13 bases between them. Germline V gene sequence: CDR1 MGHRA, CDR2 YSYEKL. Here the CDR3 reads CASSQGILGGEQYF. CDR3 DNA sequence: TGCGCCAGCAGCCAAGGGATACTCGGGGGCGAGCAGTACTTC.

As DNA, the CDR3 is TGCGCCAGCAGCTTGGTTTCAAATGGACTAGCGGGGTACAATGAGCAGTTCTTC. This sequence encodes CASSLVSNGLAGYNEQFF. The V and J genes are TRBV5-1 and TRBJ2-1; 12 nucleotides match TRBD2. Trimming at V came to 0 bases and at J to 4 bases, leaving 8 bases not matched to a gene. The CDR3 is 18 amino acids. Germline assignment: CDR1 SGHRS and CDR2 YFSETQ.

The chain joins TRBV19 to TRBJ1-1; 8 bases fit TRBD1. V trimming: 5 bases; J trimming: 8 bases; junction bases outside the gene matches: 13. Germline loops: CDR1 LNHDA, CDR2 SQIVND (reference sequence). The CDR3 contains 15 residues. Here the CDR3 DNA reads TGTGCCAGTAGTCCCGACAGGGGACGTATAGCGGAAGCTTTCTTT. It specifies CASSPDRGRIAEAFF.

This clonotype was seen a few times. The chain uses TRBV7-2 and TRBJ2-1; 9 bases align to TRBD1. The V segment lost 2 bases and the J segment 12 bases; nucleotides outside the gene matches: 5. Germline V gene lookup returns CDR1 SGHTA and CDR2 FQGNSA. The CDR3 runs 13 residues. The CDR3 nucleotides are TGTGCCAGCAGCTTAATGACAGGGGGTGGGCAGTTCTTC. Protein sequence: CASSLMTGGGQFF. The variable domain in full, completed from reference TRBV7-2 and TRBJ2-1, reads GAGVSQSPSNKVTEKGKDVELRCDPISGHTALYWYRQSLGQGLEFLIYFQGNSAPDKSGLPSDRFSAERTGGSVSTLTIQRTQQEDSAVYLCASSLMTGGGQFFGPGTRLTVL.

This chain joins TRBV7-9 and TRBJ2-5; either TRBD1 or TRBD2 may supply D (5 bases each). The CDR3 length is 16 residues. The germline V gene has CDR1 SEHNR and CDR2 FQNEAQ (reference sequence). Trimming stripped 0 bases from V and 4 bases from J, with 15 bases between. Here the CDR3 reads CASSLAVGTGGETQYF. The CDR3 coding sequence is TGTGCCAGCAGCTTAGCGGTAGGGACGGGCGGAGAGACCCAGTACTTC.

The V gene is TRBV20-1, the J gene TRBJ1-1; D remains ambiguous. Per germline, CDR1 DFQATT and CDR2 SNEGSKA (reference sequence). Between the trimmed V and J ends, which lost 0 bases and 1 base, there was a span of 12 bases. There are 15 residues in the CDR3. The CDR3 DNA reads TGCAGTGCTAGAGATCCCCTCAGCCAGAACACTGAAGCTTTCTTT. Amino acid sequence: CSARDPLSQNTEAFF.

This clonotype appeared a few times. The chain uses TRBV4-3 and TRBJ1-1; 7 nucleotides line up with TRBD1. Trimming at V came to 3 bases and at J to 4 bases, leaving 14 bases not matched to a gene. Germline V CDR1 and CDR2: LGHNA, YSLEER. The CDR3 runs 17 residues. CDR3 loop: CASSHLGQSHGATEAFF. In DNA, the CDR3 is TGCGCCAGCAGCCACCTGGGACAGTCCCATGGGGCCACTGAAGCTTTCTTT.

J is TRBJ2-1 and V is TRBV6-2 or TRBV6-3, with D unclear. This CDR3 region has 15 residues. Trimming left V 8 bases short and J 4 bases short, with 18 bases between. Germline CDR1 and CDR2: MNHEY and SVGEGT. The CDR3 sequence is CASAIRGLSYNEQFF. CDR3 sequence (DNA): TGTGCCAGCGCCATTAGAGGTTTAAGTTACAATGAGCAGTTCTTC.

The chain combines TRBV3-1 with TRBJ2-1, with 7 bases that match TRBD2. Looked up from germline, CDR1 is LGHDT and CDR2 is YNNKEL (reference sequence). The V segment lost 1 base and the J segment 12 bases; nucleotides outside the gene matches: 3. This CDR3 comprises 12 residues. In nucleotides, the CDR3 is TGTGCCAGCAGCCAAGTACCGGGGGGGCAGTTCTTC. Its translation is CASSQVPGGQFF.

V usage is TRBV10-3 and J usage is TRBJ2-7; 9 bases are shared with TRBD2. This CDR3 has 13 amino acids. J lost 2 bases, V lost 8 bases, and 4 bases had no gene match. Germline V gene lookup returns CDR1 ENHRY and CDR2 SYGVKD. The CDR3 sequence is CAIRSGGTYEQYF. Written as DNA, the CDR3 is TGTGCCATCCGTAGCGGGGGAACCTACGAGCAGTACTTC.

Here the CDR3 reads CASSLVSSGTEAFF. The CDR3 DNA sequence: TGCGCCAGCAGCTTGGTAAGTTCTGGGACTGAAGCTTTCTTT. The genes are TRBV5-1 and TRBJ1-1; no definite D call. This CDR3 spans 14 amino acids. V was clipped by 0 bases and J by 5 bases, with 11 bases between them. CDR1 and CDR2 from the germline V gene are SGHRS and YFSETQ.

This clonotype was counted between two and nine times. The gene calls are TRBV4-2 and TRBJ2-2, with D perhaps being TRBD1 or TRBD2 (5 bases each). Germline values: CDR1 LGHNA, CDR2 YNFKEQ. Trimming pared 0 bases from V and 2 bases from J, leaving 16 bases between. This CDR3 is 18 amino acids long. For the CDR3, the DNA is TGTGCCAGCAGCCAAGAAACGGGGCCATTTGTCAACACCGGGGAGCTGTTTTTT. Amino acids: CASSQETGPFVNTGELFF.

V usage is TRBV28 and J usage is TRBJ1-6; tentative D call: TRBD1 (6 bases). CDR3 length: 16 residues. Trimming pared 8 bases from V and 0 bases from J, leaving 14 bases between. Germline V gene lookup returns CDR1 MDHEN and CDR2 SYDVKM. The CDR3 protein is CASRGGASSYNSPLHF. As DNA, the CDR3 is TGTGCCAGCCGGGGGGGGGCGAGCTCCTATAATTCACCCCTCCACTTT. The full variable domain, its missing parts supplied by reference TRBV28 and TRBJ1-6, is DVKVTQSSRYLVKRTGEKVFLECVQDMDHENMFWYRQDPGLGLRLIYFSYDVKMKEKGDIPEGYSVSREKKERFSLILESASTNQTSMYLCASRGGASSYNSPLHFGNGTRLTVT.

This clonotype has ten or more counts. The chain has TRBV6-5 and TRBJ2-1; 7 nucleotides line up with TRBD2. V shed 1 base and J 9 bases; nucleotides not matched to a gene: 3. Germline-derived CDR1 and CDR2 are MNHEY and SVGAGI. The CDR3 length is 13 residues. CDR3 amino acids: CASSYFQRGEQFF. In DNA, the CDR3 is TGTGCCAGCAGTTACTTTCAGCGGGGTGAGCAGTTCTTC.